The rows below give T cell receptor beta chains drawn from one sample of a study of T cell responses to AZD1222 COVID-19 vaccine. Generated by immunoSEQ multiplex PCR, the TCRdb table keeps only in-frame clones and is missing some. The data hold approximately 110,000 clones, with about 90% observed a single time. This material consisted of peripheral blood, taken 28 days after the second AZD1222 dose. The receptors were gathered from an adult who received the AZD1222 COVID-19 vaccine. The CDR3 runs from the conserved cysteine through the conserved F or W. D genes are given only for firm matches. The size entry is marked missing in some rows and otherwise reads once, few, many or a size class.

D: -; J: TRBJ2-6; V: TRBV6-5; size: -; DNA: TGTGCCAGCAGTTACACCAGGGCTTCTGGGGCCAACGTCCTGACTTTC; CDR3: CASSYTRASGANVLTF
D: TRBD1; J: TRBJ2-1; V: TRBV5-1; size: -; DNA: TGCGCCAGCAGCTTGGCCCCCGGGACAGAGTACAATGAGCAGTTCTTC; CDR3: CASSLAPGTEYNEQFF
D: -; J: TRBJ2-5; V: TRBV5-4; size: -; DNA: TGTGCCAGCAGCTTGGCCTCGGGCAGGAGAAAAGAGACCCAGTACTTC; CDR3: CASSLASGRRKETQYF
D: -; J: TRBJ2-5; V: TRBV14; size: -; DNA: TGTGCCAGCAGCCCGGACTTAAAAGAGACCCAGTACTTC; CDR3: CASSPDLKETQYF
D: TRBD1; J: TRBJ1-2; V: TRBV7-2; size: -; DNA: TGTGCCAGCAGCTTAGCCCTCGGGACAGGGAACTATGGCTACACCTTC; CDR3: CASSLALGTGNYGYTF
D: TRBD2; J: TRBJ2-7; V: TRBV19; size: -; DNA: TGTGCCAGTAGTATAGATCACCTAGCGGGACGTTACGAGCAGTACTTC; CDR3: CASSIDHLAGRYEQYF
D: -; J: TRBJ2-3; V: TRBV6-2/TRBV6-3; size: -; DNA: TGTGCCAGCAGTTACGATTTAGGACAGACGGATTGGACAGATACGCAGTATTTT; CDR3: CASSYDLGQTDWTDTQYF
D: -; J: TRBJ2-7; V: TRBV30; size: once; DNA: TGTGCCTGGACCCCTTCAGGGTACGAGCAGTACTTC; CDR3: CAWTPSGYEQYF
D: TRBD1; J: TRBJ1-5; V: TRBV19; size: -; DNA: TGTGCCAGTAGTCACAATTCCGGGACAGTTAGCAATCAGCCCCAGCATTTT; CDR3: CASSHNSGTVSNQPQHF
D: -; J: TRBJ1-4; V: TRBV18; size: -; DNA: TGTGCCAGCTCACCACTTGCTTCGGATGAAAAACTGTTTTTT; CDR3: CASSPLASDEKLFF
D: TRBD1; J: TRBJ1-2; V: TRBV28; size: -; DNA: TGTGCCAGCAGTTTGGTGACAGGGTCGGGCGGCTACACCTTC; CDR3: CASSLVTGSGGYTF
D: -; J: TRBJ1-2; V: TRBV7-2; size: -; DNA: TGTGCCAGCAGCTTAATGCAGGGTTATGGCTACACCTTC; CDR3: CASSLMQGYGYTF
D: -; J: TRBJ2-3; V: TRBV27; size: -; DNA: TGTGCCAGCAGTTTCGTCTCTAGCACAGATACGCAGTATTTT; CDR3: CASSFVSSTDTQYF
D: -; J: TRBJ1-1; V: TRBV28; size: -; DNA: TGTGCCAGCAGTTTATGGGCTGAAGCTTTCTTT; CDR3: CASSLWAEAFF
D: -; J: TRBJ1-4; V: TRBV18; size: -; DNA: TGTGCCAGCTCACTGGCCCAGGGGAAGGTCTCTTGGGTGTTTTTT; CDR3: CASSLAQGKVSWVFF
D: -; J: TRBJ2-5; V: TRBV30; size: once; DNA: TGTGCCTGGAGAGTCTGGACATCAGAGACCCAGTACTTC; CDR3: CAWRVWTSETQYF
D: -; J: TRBJ1-4; V: TRBV30; size: -; DNA: TGTGCCTGGACTGTTTCAGGGAGTGAAAAACTGTTTTTT; CDR3: CAWTVSGSEKLFF
D: TRBD1; J: TRBJ2-5; V: TRBV18; size: once; DNA: TGTGCCAGCTCACGCCGGACAGGGCAACAAGAGACCCAGTACTTC; CDR3: CASSRRTGQQETQYF
D: -; J: TRBJ1-5; V: TRBV27; size: -; DNA: TGTGCCAGTCAGACGTCCGCGGGCAGTAATCAGCCCCAGCATTTT; CDR3: CASQTSAGSNQPQHF
D: TRBD1; J: TRBJ1-2; V: TRBV9; size: -; DNA: TGTGCCAGCAGCGTGGGACAGATCGGCTACACCTTC; CDR3: CASSVGQIGYTF
D: -; J: TRBJ2-2; V: TRBV28; size: -; DNA: TGTGCCAGCAGTCTCAAGAAGGGGGGAACCGGGGAGCTGTTTTTT; CDR3: CASSLKKGGTGELFF
D: TRBD2; J: TRBJ2-7; V: TRBV7-6; size: -; DNA: TGTGCCAGCAGCCCGCTTACTAGCGTCTCCTACGAGCAGTACTTC; CDR3: CASSPLTSVSYEQYF
D: -; J: TRBJ2-1; V: TRBV7-2; size: -; DNA: TGTGCCAGCAGCTTAGCGGCGAGCTCCTACAATGAGCAGTTCTTC; CDR3: CASSLAASSYNEQFF
D: -; J: TRBJ2-7; V: TRBV7-9; size: once; DNA: TGTGCCAGCAGCTTAGACGACCGATGGTCCGAGCAGTACTTC; CDR3: CASSLDDRWSEQYF
D: TRBD2; J: TRBJ2-5; V: TRBV5-1; size: -; DNA: TGCGCCAGCAGCCAACTAGCGGCGTACCAAGAGACCCAGTACTTC; CDR3: CASSQLAAYQETQYF
D: -; J: TRBJ1-1; V: TRBV10-3; size: -; DNA: TGTGCCATCAGTGAGAGCAGGGACACTGAAGCTTTCTTT; CDR3: CAISESRDTEAFF
D: TRBD1; J: TRBJ1-2; V: TRBV10-3; size: -; DNA: TGTGCCATCAGTGAGTCCGGGGACAGCGTCCGGTATGGCTACACCTTC; CDR3: CAISESGDSVRYGYTF
D: -; J: TRBJ2-3; V: TRBV4-3; size: -; DNA: TGCGCCAGCAGCCAAGGGGGCAGCACAGATACGCAGTATTTT; CDR3: CASSQGGSTDTQYF
D: -; J: TRBJ2-1; V: TRBV5-6; size: -; DNA: TGTGCCAGCAGCTTGACAGTGCGAGGGGGTTACAATGAGCAGTTCTTC; CDR3: CASSLTVRGGYNEQFF
D: TRBD1; J: TRBJ1-6; V: TRBV5-1; size: -; DNA: TGCGCCAGCAGCCCCACAGGGGGATGGGAGTACTCACCCCTCCACTTT; CDR3: CASSPTGGWEYSPLHF
D: -; J: TRBJ1-2; V: TRBV2; size: -; DNA: TGTGCCAGCAGTCCTACAGGGTTTATTGAGGGTGGCTACACCTTC; CDR3: CASSPTGFIEGGYTF
D: -; J: TRBJ2-2; V: TRBV9; size: -; DNA: TGTGCCAGCAGCGTAGTATCCGTTGTACAGAACACCGGGGAGCTGTTTTTT; CDR3: CASSVVSVVQNTGELFF
D: -; J: TRBJ2-3; V: TRBV14; size: -; DNA: TGTGCCAGCAGCCCTGTCCGGAGGCCGGACACAGATACGCAGTATTTT; CDR3: CASSPVRRPDTDTQYF
D: TRBD2; J: TRBJ2-7; V: TRBV28; size: -; DNA: TGTGCCAGCAGTTTAGAGAGCGGGAGTCTAGGCTACGAGCAGTACTTC; CDR3: CASSLESGSLGYEQYF
D: -; J: TRBJ1-1; V: TRBV7-3; size: -; DNA: TGTGCCAGCAGCTTAGGCCACCGGATCACTGAAGCTTTCTTT; CDR3: CASSLGHRITEAFF
D: TRBD1; J: TRBJ1-2; V: TRBV19; size: -; DNA: TGTGCCAGTAGTCGCCCCGGGACAGCGAACTATGGCTACACCTTC; CDR3: CASSRPGTANYGYTF
D: TRBD1; J: TRBJ1-2; V: TRBV19; size: -; DNA: TGTGCCAGTAGTATCGACAGGGGAAACTATGGCTACACCTTC; CDR3: CASSIDRGNYGYTF
D: TRBD1; J: TRBJ2-3; V: TRBV5-1; size: -; DNA: TGCGCCAGCAGCGGCAGGGGGATCGGAACTAGCACAGATACGCAGTATTTT; CDR3: CASSGRGIGTSTDTQYF
D: -; J: TRBJ1-2; V: TRBV30; size: -; DNA: TGTGCCTGGACCTATTCCGGGCCCCCAGGCTACACCTTC; CDR3: CAWTYSGPPGYTF
D: -; J: TRBJ2-1; V: TRBV5-4; size: -; DNA: TGTGCCAACACGCAGACATATACCCCCTCCTACAATGAGCAGTTCTTC; CDR3: CANTQTYTPSYNEQFF
D: -; J: TRBJ1-5; V: TRBV28; size: -; DNA: TGTGCCAGCAGACCCCCAGGGGCGCGTAGCAATCAGCCCCAGCATTTT; CDR3: CASRPPGARSNQPQHF
D: -; J: TRBJ1-2; V: TRBV5-5; size: -; DNA: TGTGCCAGCAGCCTAGGACCTTCTACCCCCGGGGGCTACACCTTC; CDR3: CASSLGPSTPGGYTF
D: -; J: TRBJ1-2; V: TRBV5-4; size: -; DNA: TGTGCCAGCAGATCCAGGACGGTCCCCTCTAACTATGGCTACACCTTC; CDR3: CASRSRTVPSNYGYTF
D: -; J: TRBJ2-3; V: TRBV6-4; size: -; DNA: TGTGCCAGCAGTGAGGGGGATATATCAGATACGCAGTATTTT; CDR3: CASSEGDISDTQYF
D: -; J: TRBJ1-2; V: TRBV18; size: -; DNA: TGTGCCAGCTCACCCCCCCGGGGAGACTACACCTTC; CDR3: CASSPPRGDYTF
D: -; J: TRBJ2-2; V: TRBV11-3; size: -; DNA: TGTGCCAGCAGCAATAGCAGGAGAACCGGGGAGCTGTTTTTT; CDR3: CASSNSRRTGELFF
D: -; J: TRBJ2-2; V: TRBV11-3; size: -; DNA: TGTGCCAGCAGCTCCACAGAAACCGGGGAGCTGTTTTTT; CDR3: CASSSTETGELFF
D: TRBD1; J: TRBJ1-2; V: TRBV13; size: -; DNA: TGTGCCAGTTCACCCAGGGGGCGAAGCTATGGCTACACCTTC; CDR3: CASSPRGRSYGYTF
D: TRBD2; J: TRBJ2-1; V: TRBV10-3; size: -; DNA: TGTGCCATCGGGACTAGCGGGAGTTCCTACAATGAGCAGTTCTTC; CDR3: CAIGTSGSSYNEQFF
D: -; J: TRBJ1-3; V: TRBV2; size: -; DNA: TGTGCCAGCAGTTCCCGTGGATCTCGAAACACCATATATTTT; CDR3: CASSSRGSRNTIYF